Listed here is a single T cell receptor beta chain. Original processing methods: Estimates of nucleated cell counts were drawn from the amplification of reference gene primers. Here immunoSEQ multiplex PCR was the method, and the copy in TCRdb shows in-frame clones only, minus some. That table gives V, J and clone size, and the DNA gave D and trimming. The sample holds fewer than 300,000 clones, 65% to 90% seen once. Participants, about 18 to 90 years old, spanned 25 or so US areas. This entry belongs to a study of blood T cell repertoires in COVID-19. Germline CDR1 reads SGHRS; CDR2 reads YFSETQ. The CDR3 extends over 15 amino acids. With V trimmed by 4 bases and J by 2 bases, 6 bases remained unmatched.

This rearrangement joins TRBV5-1 to TRBJ2-1, with 7 bases lining up with TRBD1. Sequencing was done on a sample of PBMCs or T cells enriched from blood (not recorded which). This receptor was taken from a man younger than 35 who had recovered from COVID-19. CDR3 region: CASSLIGGPYNEQFF. The CDR3 bases are TGCGCCAGCAGCCTAATAGGGGGCCCCTACAATGAGCAGTTCTTC.